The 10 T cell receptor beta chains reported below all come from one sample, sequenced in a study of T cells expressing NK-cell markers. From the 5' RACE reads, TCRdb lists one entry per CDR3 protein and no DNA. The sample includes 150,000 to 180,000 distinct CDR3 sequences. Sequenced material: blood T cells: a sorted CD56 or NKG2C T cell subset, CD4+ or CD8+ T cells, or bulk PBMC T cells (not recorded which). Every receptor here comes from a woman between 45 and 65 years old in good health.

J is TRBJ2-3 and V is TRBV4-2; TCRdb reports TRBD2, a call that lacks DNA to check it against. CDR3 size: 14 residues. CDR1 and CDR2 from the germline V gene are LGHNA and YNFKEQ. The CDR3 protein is CASSQDVARDTQYF.

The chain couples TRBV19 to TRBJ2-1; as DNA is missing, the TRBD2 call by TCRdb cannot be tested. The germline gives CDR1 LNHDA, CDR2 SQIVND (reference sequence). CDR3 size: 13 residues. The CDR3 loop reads CASSPWRVYEQFF.

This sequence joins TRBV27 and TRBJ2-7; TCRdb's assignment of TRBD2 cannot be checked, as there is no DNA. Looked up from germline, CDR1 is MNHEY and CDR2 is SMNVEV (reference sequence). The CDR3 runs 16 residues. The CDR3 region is CASSLSAGTNIYEQYF.

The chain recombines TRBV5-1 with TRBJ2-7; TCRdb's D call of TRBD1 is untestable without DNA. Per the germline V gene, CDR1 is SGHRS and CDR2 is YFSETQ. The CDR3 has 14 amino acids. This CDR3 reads CASSLAQGAGEQYF.

CDR3 amino acids: CASSYSSTGGTGELFF. V and J are TRBV6-5 and TRBJ2-2; TCRdb's D call of TRBD1 is untestable without DNA. CDR1 MNHEY and CDR2 SVGAGI come from the germline V gene. This CDR3 comprises 16 residues.

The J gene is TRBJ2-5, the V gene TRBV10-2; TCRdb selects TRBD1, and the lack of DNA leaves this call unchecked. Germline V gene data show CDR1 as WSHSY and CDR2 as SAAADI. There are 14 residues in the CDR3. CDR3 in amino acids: CASSESNREETQYF.

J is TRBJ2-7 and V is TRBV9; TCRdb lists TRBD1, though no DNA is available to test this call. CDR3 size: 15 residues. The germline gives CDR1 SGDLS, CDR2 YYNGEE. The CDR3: CASSVALGGFYEQYF.

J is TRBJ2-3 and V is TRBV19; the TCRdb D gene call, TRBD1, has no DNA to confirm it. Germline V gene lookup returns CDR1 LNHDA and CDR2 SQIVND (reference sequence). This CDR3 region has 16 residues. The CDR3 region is CATSSSGTGRSDTQYF.

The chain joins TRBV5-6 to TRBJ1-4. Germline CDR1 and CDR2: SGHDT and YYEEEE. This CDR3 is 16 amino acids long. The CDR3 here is CASSPIDLATNEKLFF. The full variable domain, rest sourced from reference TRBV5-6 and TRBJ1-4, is DAGVTQSPTHLIKTRGQQVTLRCSPKSGHDTVSWYQQALGQGPQFIFQYYEEEERQRGNFPDRFSGHQFPNYSSELNVNALLLGDSALYLCASSPIDLATNEKLFFGSGTQLSVL.

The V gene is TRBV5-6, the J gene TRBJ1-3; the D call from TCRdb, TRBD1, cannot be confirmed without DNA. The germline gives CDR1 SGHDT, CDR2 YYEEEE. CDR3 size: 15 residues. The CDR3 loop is CASSPTGSGGNTIYF.